This TCR beta chain originates from a study of blood T cells in healthy people across ages. The CDR3 loop spans 13 amino acids. V dropped 2 bases and J dropped 4; count of bases not matched to a gene: 0. CDR1 ENHRY and CDR2 SYGVKD come from the germline V gene. The second PCR ran roughly 7 to 12 cycles with a sample-barcoded 5' primer and J-beta primers. TCRdb reprocessed the 5' RACE reads with MiXCR, giving one entry per CDR3 protein. The repertoire holds over 600,000 distinct CDR3 sequences, more than 50% seen once, with around a quarter in the top ten. There are a few counts of this clonotype. V and J are TRBV10-3 and TRBJ2-3; 7 nucleotides line up with TRBD2. The clonotype was recovered from a middle-aged man in good health. The source material was blood. The CDR3 region has the DNA TGTGCCATCAGTGAGACTAGCGCAGATACGCAGTATTTT. Protein product: CAISETSADTQYF.